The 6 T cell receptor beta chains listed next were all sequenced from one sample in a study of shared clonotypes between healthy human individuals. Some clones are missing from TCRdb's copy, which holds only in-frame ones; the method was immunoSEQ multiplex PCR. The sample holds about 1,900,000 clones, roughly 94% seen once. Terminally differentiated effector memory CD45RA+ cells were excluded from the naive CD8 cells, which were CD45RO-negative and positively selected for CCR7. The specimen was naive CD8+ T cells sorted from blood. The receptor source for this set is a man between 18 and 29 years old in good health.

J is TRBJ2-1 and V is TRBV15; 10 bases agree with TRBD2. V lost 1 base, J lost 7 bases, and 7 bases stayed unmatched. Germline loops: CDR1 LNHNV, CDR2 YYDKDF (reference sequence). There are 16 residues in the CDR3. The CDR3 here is CATSRGASGRGNEQFF. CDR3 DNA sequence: TGTGCCACCAGCAGAGGGGCTAGCGGGAGAGGTAATGAGCAGTTCTTC.

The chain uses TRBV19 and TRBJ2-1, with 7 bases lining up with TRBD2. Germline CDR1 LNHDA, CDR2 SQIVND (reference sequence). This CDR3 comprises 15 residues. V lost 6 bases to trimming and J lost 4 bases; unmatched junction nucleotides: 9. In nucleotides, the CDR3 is TGTGCCAGTAGCCCTGGGGCTAGCGGTTACAATGAGCAGTTCTTC. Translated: CASSPGASGYNEQFF.

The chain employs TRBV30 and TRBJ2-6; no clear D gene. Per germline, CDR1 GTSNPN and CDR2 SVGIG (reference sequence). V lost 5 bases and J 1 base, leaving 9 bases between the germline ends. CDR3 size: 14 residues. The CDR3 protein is CAWSPFSGANVLTF. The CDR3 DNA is TGTGCCTGGTCCCCGTTTTCTGGGGCCAACGTCCTGACTTTC.

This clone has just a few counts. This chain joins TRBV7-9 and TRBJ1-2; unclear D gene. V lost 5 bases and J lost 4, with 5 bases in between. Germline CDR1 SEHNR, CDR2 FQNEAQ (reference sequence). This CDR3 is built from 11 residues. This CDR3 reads CASSALYGYTF. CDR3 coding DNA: TGTGCCAGCAGCGCCCTCTATGGCTACACCTTC.

The CDR3 here is CASSSYPGANEKLFF. The CDR3 DNA reads TGTGCCAGCTCCAGTTACCCAGGGGCTAATGAAAAACTGTTTTTT. The chain couples TRBV27 to TRBJ1-4, with a tentative D call TRBD1 (6 bases). Germline V lookup: CDR1 MNHEY, CDR2 SMNVEV (reference sequence). Trimming left V 8 bases short and J 3 bases short, with 16 bases between. CDR3 length: 15 residues.

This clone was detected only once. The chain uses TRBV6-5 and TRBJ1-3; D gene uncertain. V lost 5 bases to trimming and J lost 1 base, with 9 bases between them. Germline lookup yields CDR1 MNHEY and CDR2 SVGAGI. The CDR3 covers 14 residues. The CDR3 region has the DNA TGTGCCAGCAGTATTGCGGGGTCTGGAAACACCATATATTTT. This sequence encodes CASSIAGSGNTIYF.